This T cell receptor (beta chain) was found in a study of T cells expressing NK-cell markers. In the study overall: From sorted CD3+CD56+NKG2C+, CD3+CD56+NKG2C- and CD3+CD56-NKG2C+ T cells came the TCR beta repertoires.

Note on this clonotype: Its antigen is as yet unknown.

Broader study findings: Dominance of the CD3+CD56-NKG2C+ fraction by these clonotypes also held in several donors.

The CDR3 covers 15 residues. From its re-call of the 5' RACE reads, TCRdb lists each CDR3 protein once, without DNA. Its table lists roughly 430,000 distinct CDR3 sequences. J is TRBJ1-4 and V is TRBV12-3 or TRBV12-4; the D call of TRBD1 rests on TCRdb alone, since no DNA is present to check it. The sample taken for sequencing was blood T cells: a sorted CD56 or NKG2C T cell subset, CD4+ or CD8+ T cells, or bulk PBMC T cells (not recorded which). This receptor was taken from a woman between 18 and 70 years old in good health. CDR3 in amino acids: CASRSKGATNEKLFF.